The present T cell receptor beta chain was sequenced within a study of T cells in Graves' hyperthyroidism and ophthalmopathy. A word on this clonotype: The antigen is not known.

Findings of the study overall: The model foresaw ophthalmopathy a median about 6.5 months prior to onset. Ophthalmopathy and stable hyperthyroidism were separated by a 13 V-J model. Clonotypes that were expanded in thyroid above 0.001 mostly appeared in blood too.

An approximately 10 ml volume of fresh peripheral blood provided the PBMCs. RNA transcripts provided the source from which TCR beta CDR3 regions were amplified. First-round RT-PCR of the TCR CDR3 relied on the HTBI primer set. One entry per CDR3 protein results from TCRdb running MiXCR on the multiplex PCR reads. The sample yields some 550,000 distinct CDR3 sequences, around 21% seen once. Sequences were obtained from blood. This receptor was taken from a man aged 18-30 years with Graves' hyperthyroidism.

The CDR3 DNA is TGTGCCAGCAGTTACCAGAGAGGGGGAACCCCGAACACTGAAGCTTTCTTT. It specifies CASSYQRGGTPNTEAFF. This chain uses TRBV6-8 with TRBJ1-1, with a tentative D call TRBD1 (6 bases). This CDR3 has 17 residues. Trimming cost V 2 bases and J 1 base, with 17 bases left between them. From germline, CDR1 is MNHGY and CDR2 SAAAGT.